What follows are 5 T cell receptor beta chains derived from one specimen sequenced in a study of cytomegalovirus exposure and HLA in healthy donors (dated by TCRdb to 2016 to 2017). Library construction relied on the immunoSEQ multiplex PCR assay. A mixture of 60 forward primers for TCR Vbeta segments and 13 reverse primers for TCR Jbeta segments was used in the multiplex PCR. This immuneACCESS table, as held by TCRdb, lists in-frame sequences with V and J called but not all clones. Of the missing ones, under half trace to an unresolved V gene in checked studies; the others have no known cause. Here the sample has about 240,000 clones; 81% occur a single time. Under 8% of the sample is taken by the ten largest. Sequences were obtained from PBMCs. These receptors all come from a woman in her fifties or sixties in good health and CMV-seropositive.

This clone was counted only a few times. The chain links TRBV6-5 to TRBJ2-5, with 9 bases aligning to TRBD1. This CDR3 region has 16 residues. Germline assignment: CDR1 MNHEY and CDR2 SVGAGI. The ends lost 3 bases at V and 3 bases at J; junction bases unmatched: 8. The CDR3 protein is CASSYGGTGTKETQYF. The CDR3 DNA reads as TGTGCCAGCAGTTATGGTGGGACAGGGACCAAAGAGACCCAGTACTTC.

The rearrangement uses TRBV12-5 and TRBJ2-5, with a possible D match to TRBD2 (7 bases). Germline V gives CDR1 LGHNT, CDR2 FRNRAP. The V and J ends lost 0 bases and 2 bases respectively, with 16 bases between them. This CDR3 contains 17 residues. The CDR3 loop is CASGLVRGGSKQETQYF. CDR3 DNA sequence: TGTGCTAGTGGTTTGGTACGCGGGGGCAGTAAGCAAGAGACCCAGTACTTC.

The chain has TRBV11-2 and TRBJ2-7; D is possibly TRBD2 (6 bases). Germline V gene sequence: CDR1 SGHAT, CDR2 FQNNGV. The CDR3 runs 13 residues. V lost 3 bases to trimming and J lost 2 bases, with 8 bases between them. The CDR3 DNA reads as TGTGCCAGCAGCTTTACGGGGGCCTACGAGCAGTACTTC. It specifies CASSFTGAYEQYF.

The CDR3 protein is CASSQDRTSGKETQYF. The DNA for the CDR3 is TGTGCCAGCAGCCAAGATCGGACTAGCGGTAAAGAGACCCAGTACTTC. V is TRBV4-2 and J is TRBJ2-5; TRBD2 matches at 10 bases. Looked up from germline, CDR1 is LGHNA and CDR2 is YNFKEQ. The CDR3 length is 16 residues. J gave up 3 bases and V 0 bases, and 4 bases lay outside the gene matches.

The V gene is TRBV18, the J gene TRBJ1-1; maybe TRBD1 (6 bases). The CDR3 contains 13 residues. With 4 bases removed from V and 4 bases from J, the gap between germline ends came to 10 bases. Germline loops: CDR1 KGHSH, CDR2 LQKENI. The CDR3 sequence: CASSRPQGTEAFF. The CDR3 DNA sequence: TGTGCCAGCTCACGCCCACAGGGCACTGAAGCTTTCTTT. The full variable domain, its missing parts supplied by reference TRBV18 and TRBJ1-1, is NAGVMQNPRHLVRRRGQEARLRCSPMKGHSHVYWYRQLPEEGLKFMVYLQKENIIDESGMPKERFSAEFPKEGPSILRIQQVVRGDSAAYFCASSRPQGTEAFFGQGTRLTVV.